This TCR beta chain came from a study of T cell responses to AZD1222 COVID-19 vaccine. TCRdb keeps only in-frame clones here, not all; method: immunoSEQ multiplex PCR. The table has over 130,000 clones, 85% to 90% seen once. This clone showed up just once. This clonotype was sampled from an adult in good health. Sample: peripheral blood, taken on day 0 of AZD1222 vaccination.

The CDR3 reads CASYRGNYNEQFF. CDR3 DNA: TGTGCCAGCTACAGGGGAAACTACAATGAGCAGTTCTTC. The gene calls are TRBV2 and TRBJ2-1; TRBD1 matches at 7 bases. This CDR3 spans 13 amino acids. V lost 8 bases and J lost 3; bases outside the gene matches: 4. Germline V lookup: CDR1 SNHLY, CDR2 FYNNEI.